This T cell receptor beta chain was documented in a study of blood T cell repertoires in COVID-19. Looking at the study overall: Italy, Spain and the United States were the sources of the convalescent and acute COVID-19 samples. PBMCs, B-cell-depleted T cells, or T cells were the source of the cDNA or gDNA that made up the material.

The germline CDR1 and CDR2 sequences are SNHLY and FYNNEI. This CDR3 is 15 amino acids long. Between the trimmed V and J ends, which lost 5 bases and 4 bases, there was a span of 16 bases. This clone has a single count. Authors' analysis steps: Amplification from reference gene primers served as the basis for estimated nucleated cell counts. Only in-frame clones appear in the TCRdb table, and some are missing; sequencing was by immunoSEQ multiplex PCR. V and J calls and clone size follow that table, whereas D and trimming were derived from the DNA. This repertoire shows 100,000 or so clones, 75% to 90% found once; its top ten account for around 13%.

This TCR was sampled from a human donor in a cohort sampled during active COVID-19. Sequences were obtained from peripheral blood. The chain recombines TRBV2 with TRBJ2-3, with D maybe TRBD1 (7 bases). The CDR3 DNA follows: TGTGCCAGCAGTCTGGGGGGCACAGGGGCAGATACGCAGTATTTT. Protein product: CASSLGGTGADTQYF.